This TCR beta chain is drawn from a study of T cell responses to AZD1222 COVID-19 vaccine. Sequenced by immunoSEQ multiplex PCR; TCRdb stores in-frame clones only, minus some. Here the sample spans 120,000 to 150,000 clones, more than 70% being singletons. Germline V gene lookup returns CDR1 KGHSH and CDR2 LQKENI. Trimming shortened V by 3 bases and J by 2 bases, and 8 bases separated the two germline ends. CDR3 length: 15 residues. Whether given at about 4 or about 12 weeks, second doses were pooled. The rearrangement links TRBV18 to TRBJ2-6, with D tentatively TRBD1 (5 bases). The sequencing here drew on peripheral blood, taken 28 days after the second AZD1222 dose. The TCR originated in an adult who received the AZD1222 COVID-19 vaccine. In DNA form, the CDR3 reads TGTGCCAGCTCACCTGGGGCTGCTGGGGCCAACGTCCTGACTTTC. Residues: CASSPGAAGANVLTF.